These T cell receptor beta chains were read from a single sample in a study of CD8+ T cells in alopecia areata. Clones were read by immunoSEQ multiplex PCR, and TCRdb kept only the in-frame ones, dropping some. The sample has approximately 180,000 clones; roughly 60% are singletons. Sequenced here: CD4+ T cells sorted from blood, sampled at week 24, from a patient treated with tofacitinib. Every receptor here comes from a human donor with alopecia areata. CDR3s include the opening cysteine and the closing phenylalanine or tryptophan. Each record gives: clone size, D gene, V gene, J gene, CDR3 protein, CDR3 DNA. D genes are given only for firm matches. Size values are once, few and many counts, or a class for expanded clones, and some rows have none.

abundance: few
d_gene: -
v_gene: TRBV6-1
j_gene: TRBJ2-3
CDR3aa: CASSEGDSRSGGTDTQYF
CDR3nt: TGTGCCAGCAGTGAAGGAGACTCTAGGTCGGGGGGCACAGATACGCAGTATTTT

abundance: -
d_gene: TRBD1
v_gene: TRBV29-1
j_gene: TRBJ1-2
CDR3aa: CSVGDRVLDGYTF
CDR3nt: TGCAGCGTTGGGGACAGGGTTTTAGATGGCTACACCTTC

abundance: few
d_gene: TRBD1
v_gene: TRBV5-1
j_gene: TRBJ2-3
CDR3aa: CASSQGGADTQYF
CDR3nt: TGCGCCAGCAGCCAAGGGGGCGCGGATACGCAGTATTTT

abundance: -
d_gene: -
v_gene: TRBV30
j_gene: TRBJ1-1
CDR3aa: CAWSWQTMNTEAFF
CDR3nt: TGTGCCTGGAGTTGGCAAACCATGAACACTGAAGCTTTCTTT

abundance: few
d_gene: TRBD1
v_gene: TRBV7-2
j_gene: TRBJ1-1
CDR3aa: CASSRAGGTEAFF
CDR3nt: TGTGCCAGCAGCAGAGCAGGGGGCACTGAAGCTTTCTTT

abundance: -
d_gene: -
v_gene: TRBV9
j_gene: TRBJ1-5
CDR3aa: CASSSSSSNQPQHF
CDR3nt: TGTGCCAGCAGCAGTAGTAGTAGCAATCAGCCCCAGCATTTT

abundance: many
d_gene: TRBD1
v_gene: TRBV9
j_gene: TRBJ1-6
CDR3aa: CASSAAGTGSSPLHF
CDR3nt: TGTGCCAGCAGCGCGGCGGGGACAGGGAGTTCACCCCTCCACTTT

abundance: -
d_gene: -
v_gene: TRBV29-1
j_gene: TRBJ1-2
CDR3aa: CSVDGNGYTF
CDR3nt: TGCAGCGTTGACGGGAATGGCTACACCTTC

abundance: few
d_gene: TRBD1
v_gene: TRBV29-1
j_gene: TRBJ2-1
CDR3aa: CSVRGQPAGNEQFF
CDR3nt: TGCAGCGTACGGGGACAGCCTGCGGGCAATGAGCAGTTCTTC

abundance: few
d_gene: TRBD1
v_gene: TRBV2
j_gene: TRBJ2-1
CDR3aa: CASRRTGVAYNEQFF
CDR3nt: TGTGCCAGCAGGCGGACAGGGGTGGCCTACAATGAGCAGTTCTTC

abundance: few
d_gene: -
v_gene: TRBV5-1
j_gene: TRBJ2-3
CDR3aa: CASSLKDGDTQYF
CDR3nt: TGCGCCAGCAGCTTGAAGGATGGGGATACGCAGTATTTT

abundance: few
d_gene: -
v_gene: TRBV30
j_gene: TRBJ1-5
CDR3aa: CAWSVGQLNQPQHF
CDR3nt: TGTGCCTGGAGTGTGGGACAACTAAATCAGCCCCAGCATTTT

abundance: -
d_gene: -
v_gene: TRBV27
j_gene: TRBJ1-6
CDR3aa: CASSLGVRVNSPFHF
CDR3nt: TGTGCCAGCAGTTTGGGAGTGCGGGTAAATTCACCCTTCCACTTT

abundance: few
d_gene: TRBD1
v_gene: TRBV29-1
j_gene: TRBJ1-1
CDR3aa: CSVALGQVGEAFF
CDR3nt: TGCAGCGTCGCCCTCGGACAGGTGGGTGAAGCTTTCTTT

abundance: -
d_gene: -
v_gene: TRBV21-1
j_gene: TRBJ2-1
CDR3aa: CASSKGRGTAYEQFF
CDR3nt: TGTGCCAGCAGCAAAGGAAGGGGGACAGCCTATGAGCAGTTCTTC

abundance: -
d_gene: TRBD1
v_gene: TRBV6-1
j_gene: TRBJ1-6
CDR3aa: CASIETGTYNSPLHF
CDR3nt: TGTGCCAGCATCGAGACAGGGACCTATAATTCACCCCTCCACTTT

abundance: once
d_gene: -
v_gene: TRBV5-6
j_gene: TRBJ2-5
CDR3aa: CASSFQETQYF
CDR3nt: TGTGCCAGCAGCTTCCAAGAGACCCAGTACTTC